The 25 T cell receptor beta chains below were found in one sample sequenced in a study of T cells in Graves' hyperthyroidism and ophthalmopathy. The source material, RNA transcripts, was used to amplify TCR beta CDR3 regions. First-round RT-PCR of the TCR CDR3 relied on the HTBI primer set. TCRdb redid the calling of the multiplex PCR reads with MiXCR, one entry per CDR3 protein. Altogether fewer than 400,000 distinct CDR3 sequences are present, 15% to 19% being singletons, with the ten largest covering about 30%. The sample consisted of blood. Every receptor here comes from a woman aged 18-29 years with Graves' hyperthyroidism that later progressed to Graves' ophthalmopathy.

This clonotype was seen many times. The chain joins TRBV7-8 to TRBJ2-3; the match to TRBD2 covers 11 bases. Germline assignment: CDR1 SGHVS and CDR2 FQNEAQ. CDR3 length: 15 residues. The V and J ends lost 5 bases and 6 bases, in that order; junction bases with no gene match: 7. CDR3 in DNA: TGTGCCAGCAGCAGAACTAGCGGGAGTCGGGATACGCAGTATTTT. Translating it yields CASSRTSGSRDTQYF.

This clonotype occurred many times. The chain has TRBV28 and TRBJ1-2, with D possibly TRBD1 on 5 matching bases. Per the germline V gene, CDR1 is MDHEN and CDR2 is SYDVKM. The CDR3 is made up of 13 amino acids. Trimming stripped 10 bases from V and 5 bases from J, with 17 bases between. The CDR3 DNA is TGTGCCACCCAGGGAACAGATCATTATGGCTACACCTTC. Translating it yields CATQGTDHYGYTF.

In this sample, this clonotype turned up a few times. The V call is TRBV5-1, the J call TRBJ2-5; a weak D match, TRBD2 (6 bases). The V gene's germline CDR1 is SGHRS and CDR2 YFSETQ. The V end lost 7 bases, the J end lost 1 base, and 14 bases lay between the germline ends. This CDR3 is 14 amino acids long. The CDR3 protein is CASQPWGVQETQYF. The CDR3 DNA follows: TGCGCCAGCCAGCCGTGGGGGGTCCAAGAGACCCAGTACTTC. Based on the CDR3 plus reference TRBV5-1 and TRBJ2-5, the full variable domain is KAGVTQTPRYLIKTRGQQVTLSCSPISGHRSVSWYQQTPGQGLQFLFEYFSETQRNKGNFPGRFSGRQFSNSRSEMNVSTLELGDSALYLCASQPWGVQETQYFGPGTRLLVL.

This clonotype was detected many times. The rearrangement joins TRBV7-9 to TRBJ2-3; TRBD2 matches at 12 bases. V lost 3 bases to trimming and J lost 1 base; unmatched junction nucleotides: 5. Germline V gene lookup returns CDR1 SEHNR and CDR2 FQNEAQ (reference sequence). The CDR3 covers 17 residues. In DNA, the CDR3 is TGTGCCAGCAGCTTCGGACTAGCGGGATGGGGCACAGATACGCAGTATTTT. Translation gives CASSFGLAGWGTDTQYF.

This clonotype appeared many times. This chain joins TRBV3-1 and TRBJ2-1; D is ambiguous. V was cut by 0 bases and J by 2 bases, with 14 bases left in between. Germline CDR1 and CDR2: LGHDT and YNNKEL (reference sequence). This CDR3 spans 17 amino acids. CDR3 sequence reads: CASSQDRFRSPYNEQFF. Here the CDR3 DNA reads TGTGCCAGCAGCCAAGATAGGTTCAGGTCTCCCTACAATGAGCAGTTCTTC.

At least ten counts were recorded for this clonotype. This chain links TRBV7-9 with TRBJ1-5; 8 positions agree with TRBD1. V shed 3 bases, J shed 5 bases, and the junction held 6 bases outside the gene matches. Per the germline V gene, CDR1 is SEHNR and CDR2 is FQNEAQ (reference sequence). The CDR3 consists of 15 residues. The CDR3 here is CASSFGQGGHQPQHF. Here the CDR3 DNA reads TGTGCCAGCAGCTTTGGACAGGGAGGCCATCAGCCCCAGCATTTT.

This clonotype was counted ten times or more. J is TRBJ1-1 and V is TRBV7-9, with a tentative D call TRBD1 (5 bases). V was shortened by 6 bases and J by 4 bases, with 12 bases between the two germline ends. The germline CDR1 and CDR2 sequences are SEHNR and FQNEAQ (reference sequence). The CDR3 loop spans 13 amino acids. In nucleotides, the CDR3 is TGTGCCAGCAGTTTTGGGGGAGGCACTGAAGCTTTCTTT. Translated: CASSFGGGTEAFF.

This clonotype was observed at least ten times. This chain connects TRBV12-3 or TRBV12-4 to TRBJ1-6; 7 bases are shared with TRBD1. V gave up 6 bases and J gave up 7 bases; unmatched junction bases: 3. CDR3 length: 13 residues. CDR3 in amino acids: CASRDRPNSPLHF. Here the CDR3 DNA reads TGTGCCAGCAGGGACAGGCCGAATTCACCCCTCCACTTT.

The genes are TRBV7-9 and TRBJ1-1; TRBD1 matches 7 bases. V shed 1 base, J shed 4 bases, and the junction held 9 bases outside the gene matches. Germline V gives CDR1 SEHNR, CDR2 FQNEAQ (reference sequence). This CDR3 is built from 16 residues. The DNA for the CDR3 is TGTGCCAGCAGCTTAGTAGTAGCGACAGGGATCACTGAAGCTTTCTTT. Its protein product is CASSLVVATGITEAFF.

This clonotype came up many times. The rearrangement links TRBV6-5 to TRBJ2-7; 9 positions agree with TRBD1. The CDR3 sequence is 16 residues long. V was clipped by 0 bases and J by 1 base; unmatched bases: 4. Germline V CDR1 and CDR2: MNHEY, SVGAGI. CDR3 sequence (DNA): TGTGCCAGCAGTTACTCGACGGGACAGGGTTCCTACGAGCAGTACTTC. Translated, it gives CASSYSTGQGSYEQYF.

This clonotype was picked up many times. The J gene is TRBJ1-2, the V gene TRBV28; D might be TRBD1 (6 bases). Per the germline V gene, CDR1 is MDHEN and CDR2 is SYDVKM. V lost 7 bases and J 8 bases, leaving 17 bases between the germline ends. The CDR3 runs 13 residues. The CDR3 DNA reads TGTGCCAGCAACGAAGGGGGGGCGGTAGGCTACACCTTC. It translates to CASNEGGAVGYTF.

The chain joins TRBV7-2 to TRBJ2-7; 13 bases are shared with TRBD2. The CDR3 length is 16 residues. CDR1 and CDR2 (germline): SGHTA, FQGNSA. The V gene end was trimmed by 1 base and the J gene end by 1 base; junction bases not matched to a gene: 1. In DNA, the CDR3 is TGTGCCAGCAGCTTAGAGGGACTAGCGGGATCCTACGAGCAGTACTTC. Its translation: CASSLEGLAGSYEQYF. The full variable domain, with the rest looked up from reference TRBV7-2 and TRBJ2-7, is GAGVSQSPSNKVTEKGKDVELRCDPISGHTALYWYRQSLGQGLEFLIYFQGNSAPDKSGLPSDRFSAERTGGSVSTLTIQRTQQEDSAVYLCASSLEGLAGSYEQYFGPGTRLTVT.

This clonotype showed up just a few times. The rearrangement joins TRBV20-1 to TRBJ2-7; TRBD2 matches at 16 bases. Germline V gene sequence: CDR1 DFQATT, CDR2 SNEGSKA (reference sequence). The CDR3 has 18 residues. After removal of 1 base from V and 6 bases from J, the junction contained 12 bases not matched to a gene. CDR3 protein: CSARAPGGTSGRAAEQYF. The CDR3 DNA follows: TGCAGTGCTAGAGCCCCGGGGGGGACTAGCGGGAGGGCGGCCGAGCAGTACTTC.

In its sample, this clonotype was seen many times. The chain carries TRBV6-1 and TRBJ2-5, with D possibly being TRBD1 (7 bases). This CDR3 comprises 14 residues. Germline CDR1 and CDR2: MNHNS and SASEGT. V was cut by 4 bases and J by 4 bases, with 13 bases left in between. CDR3 sequence: CASSAQGGAETQYF. The CDR3 DNA reads TGTGCCAGCAGTGCCCAGGGGGGTGCAGAGACCCAGTACTTC.

In its sample, this clonotype was seen a few times. The chain employs TRBV20-1 and TRBJ2-7; no clear D gene. The CDR3 length is 14 residues. Germline V gene lookup returns CDR1 DFQATT and CDR2 SNEGSKA (reference sequence). V lost 6 bases and J lost 2, with 17 bases in between. CDR3 nucleotides: TGCAGTGCCTCAGGTAATGCAGGCACCTACGAGCAGTACTTC. Translated, it gives CSASGNAGTYEQYF.

The sample holds many counts of this clonotype. The chain carries TRBV10-3 and TRBJ2-7; D might be TRBD1 (7 bases). The CDR3 extends over 12 amino acids. V was pared by 10 bases and J by 0 bases, with 10 bases between. Germline CDR1 is ENHRY and CDR2 is SYGVKD. The CDR3 bases are TGTGCCACGGGGGACAGCTCCTACGAGCAGTACTTC. This codes for CATGDSSYEQYF.

This clonotype was detected ten times or more. The rearrangement joins TRBV7-9 to TRBJ2-5; either TRBD1 or TRBD2 may supply D (5 bases each). The V end was cut by 0 bases, the J end by 4 bases, with 15 bases between. The germline CDR1 and CDR2 sequences are SEHNR and FQNEAQ (reference sequence). CDR3 length equals 16 residues. This chain's CDR3 is CASSLAELGTGETQYF. The CDR3, as DNA: TGTGCCAGCAGCTTAGCAGAGCTCGGGACCGGAGAGACCCAGTACTTC.

Many counts were recorded for this clonotype. In nucleotides, the CDR3 is TGTGCCAGCAGCCCTCCGGGGGGCATGAACACTGAAGCTTTCTTT. This sequence encodes CASSPPGGMNTEAFF. The chain combines TRBV7-8 with TRBJ1-1; weak D call: TRBD1 (6 bases). The CDR3 totals 15 residues. Germline V CDR1 and CDR2: SGHVS, FQNEAQ. V was pared by 5 bases and J by 0 bases, with 13 bases between.

V usage is TRBV20-1 and J usage is TRBJ2-5; D possibly corresponds to TRBD1 (6 bases). The germline CDR1 and CDR2 sequences are DFQATT and SNEGSKA (reference sequence). Trimming stripped 5 bases from V and 4 bases from J, with 11 bases between. CDR3 length: 12 amino acids. CDR3 amino acids: CSAAGARETQYF. As DNA, the CDR3 is TGCAGTGCTGCAGGGGCCCGAGAGACCCAGTACTTC.

This clonotype was counted ten times or more. V gene TRBV6-2 or TRBV6-3 combines with J gene TRBJ2-5; D call uncertain. CDR3 length: 13 residues. CDR1 is MNHEY and CDR2 is SVGEGT in the germline V gene. Trimming took off 6 bases at V and 2 bases at J, with 10 bases between the two ends. In DNA, the CDR3 is TGTGCCAGCAGACCCTGGATTCAAGAGACCCAGTACTTC. This translates into CASRPWIQETQYF.

The chain joins TRBV4-2 to TRBJ1-4; 7 nucleotides line up with TRBD1. Germline V gene data show CDR1 as LGHNA and CDR2 as YNFKEQ. V shed 4 bases and J 8 bases; nucleotides not matched to a gene: 7. The CDR3 has 14 amino acids. CDR3 sequence: CASSLRQGSEKLFF. DNA of the CDR3: TGTGCCAGCAGCCTTAGACAGGGTTCCGAAAAACTGTTTTTT.

This clonotype came up many times. The rearrangement uses TRBV7-8 and TRBJ2-1, with D perhaps matching TRBD2 (5 bases). V gave up 5 bases and J gave up 4 bases, with 18 bases separating them. CDR1 and CDR2 from the germline V gene are SGHVS and FQNEAQ. The CDR3 sequence is 16 residues long. CDR3 DNA: TGTGCCAGCAGCCCGAGGGCCTCCGAAAGTTACAATGAGCAGTTCTTC. It specifies CASSPRASESYNEQFF.

This clonotype was seen more than once but under ten times. J is TRBJ2-5 and V is TRBV4-1; possible D gene TRBD1, 5 bases. CDR1 MGHRA and CDR2 YSYEKL come from the germline V gene. This CDR3 comprises 12 residues. Trimming left V 9 bases short and J 5 bases short, with 13 bases between. The CDR3 sequence is CASSFSGETQYF. The DNA of the CDR3 is TGCGCCAGTTCTTTTTCAGGGGAGACCCAGTACTTC.

The table lists this clonotype with a few counts. The V call is TRBV12-3 or TRBV12-4, the J call TRBJ1-5; D is undetermined. This CDR3 contains 13 residues. Trimming shortened V by 4 bases and J by 0 bases, and 4 bases separated the two germline ends. The CDR3 region has the DNA TGTGCCAGCAGTTCGACTAGCAATCAGCCCCAGCATTTT. This translates into CASSSTSNQPQHF.

This clonotype was observed many times. V gene TRBV28 combines with J gene TRBJ2-1, with D perhaps given as TRBD1 or TRBD2 (5 bases each). Germline CDR1 is MDHEN and CDR2 is SYDVKM. This CDR3 contains 17 residues. With 3 bases removed from V and 4 bases from J, the gap between germline ends came to 19 bases. The CDR3 region has the DNA TGTGCCAGCAGTTTCCCCACCAAGGGACCGAAGTACAATGAGCAGTTCTTC. Encoded protein: CASSFPTKGPKYNEQFF.